This entry is about one TCR beta chain. The entry originates in a study of blood T cell repertoires in COVID-19. Overall study: Sites in the United States, Italy and Spain provided acute and convalescent COVID-19 samples. T cells, B-cell-depleted T cells, or PBMCs provided the cDNA or gDNA that served as material.

Produced via immunoSEQ multiplex PCR; TCRdb's table is partial and in-frame only. The table shows some 80,000 clones, with about nine tenths occurring only once. The V end lost 6 bases, the J end lost 0 bases, and 8 bases lay between the germline ends. CDR3 length: 13 amino acids. The V gene's germline CDR1 is LNHDA and CDR2 SQIVND (reference sequence). The genes are TRBV19 and TRBJ1-2; D ambiguous. The clonotype originates from a woman aged 50 to 65 with active or convalescent COVID-19. Sequencing was done on a sample of peripheral blood. The CDR3 nucleotides are TGTGCCAGTAGAGCCCAAGCTAACTATGGCTACACCTTC. Protein product: CASRAQANYGYTF. The variable domain in full, with the rest retrieved from reference TRBV19 and TRBJ1-2, is DGGITQSPKYLFRKEGQNVTLSCEQNLNHDAMYWYRQDPGQGLRLIYYSQIVNDFQKGDIAEGYSVSREKKESFPLTVTSAQKNPTAFYLCASRAQANYGYTFGSGTRLTVV.